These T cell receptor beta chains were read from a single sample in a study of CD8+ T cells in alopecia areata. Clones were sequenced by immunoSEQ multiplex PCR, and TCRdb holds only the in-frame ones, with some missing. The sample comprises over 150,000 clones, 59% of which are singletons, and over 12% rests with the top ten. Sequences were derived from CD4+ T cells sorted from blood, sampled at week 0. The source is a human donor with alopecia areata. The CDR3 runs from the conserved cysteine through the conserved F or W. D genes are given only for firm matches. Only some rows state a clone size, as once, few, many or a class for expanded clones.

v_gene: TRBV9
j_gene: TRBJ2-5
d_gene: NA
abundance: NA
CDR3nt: TGTGCCAGCAGCGTAGACGGAACAGTTCAAGAGACCCAGTACTTC
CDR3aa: CASSVDGTVQETQYF

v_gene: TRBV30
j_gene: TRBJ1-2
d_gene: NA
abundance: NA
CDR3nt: TGTGCCTGGTATCGGGACGGACCCTATGGCTACACCTTC
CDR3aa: CAWYRDGPYGYTF

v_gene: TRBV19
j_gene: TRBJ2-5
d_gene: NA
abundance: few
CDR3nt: TGTGCCAGTAGTATATCAGGTGGGCGGGAAGAGACCCAGTACTTC
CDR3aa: CASSISGGREETQYF

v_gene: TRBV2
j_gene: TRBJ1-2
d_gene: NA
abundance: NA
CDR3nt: TGTGCCAGCAGTGAATTCGGAGAAAGGGGGACGGGCTACACCTTC
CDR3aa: CASSEFGERGTGYTF

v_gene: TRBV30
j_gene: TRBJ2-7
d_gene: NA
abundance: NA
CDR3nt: TGTGCCTGGAGTGTAACACAGGGCTACGAGCAGTACTTC
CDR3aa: CAWSVTQGYEQYF

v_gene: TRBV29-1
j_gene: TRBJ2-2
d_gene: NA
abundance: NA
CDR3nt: TGCAGCGTTTCGGCAGGGCTTCCACTCATGAACACCGGGGAGCTGTTTTTT
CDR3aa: CSVSAGLPLMNTGELFF

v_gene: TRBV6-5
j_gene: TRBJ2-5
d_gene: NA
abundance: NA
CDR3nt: TGTGCCAGCAGTTTTGGCAGAACCCAAGAGACCCAGTACTTC
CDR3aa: CASSFGRTQETQYF

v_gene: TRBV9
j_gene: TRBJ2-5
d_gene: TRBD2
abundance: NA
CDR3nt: TGTGCCAGCAGCGTATCCTCTCGGCGGGGAGGGGAGACCCAGTACTTC
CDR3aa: CASSVSSRRGGETQYF

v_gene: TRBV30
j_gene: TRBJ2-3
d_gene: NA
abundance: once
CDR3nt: TGTGCCTGGAGTGTACTGGGCAGTAGCACAGATACGCAGTATTTT
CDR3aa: CAWSVLGSSTDTQYF

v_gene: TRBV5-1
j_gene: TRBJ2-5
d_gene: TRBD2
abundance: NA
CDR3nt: TGCGCCAGCAGCCCGGGGACTAGTAAAGAGACCCAGTACTTC
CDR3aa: CASSPGTSKETQYF

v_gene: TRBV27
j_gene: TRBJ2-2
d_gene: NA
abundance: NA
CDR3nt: TGTGCCAGCAGTCCCGAAAACTTCGCCGGGGAGCTGTTTTTT
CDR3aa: CASSPENFAGELFF

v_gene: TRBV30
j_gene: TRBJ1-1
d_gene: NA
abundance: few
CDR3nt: TGTGCCTGGAGTGTCGGCAACTCTAACACTGAAGCTTTCTTT
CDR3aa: CAWSVGNSNTEAFF

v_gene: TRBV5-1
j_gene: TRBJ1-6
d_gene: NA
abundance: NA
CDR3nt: TGCGCCAGCAGCTTGGGACAGCGTAATTCACCCCTCCACTTT
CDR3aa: CASSLGQRNSPLHF

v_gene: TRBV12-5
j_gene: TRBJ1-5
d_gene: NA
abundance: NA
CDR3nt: TGTGCTAGTGGTTTAGCAGAGAATCAGCCCCAGCATTTT
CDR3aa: CASGLAENQPQHF

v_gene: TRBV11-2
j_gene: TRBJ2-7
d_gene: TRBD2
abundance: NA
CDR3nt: TGTGCCAGCAGCTTATCGGACTCGGGAGGAGCCTACGAGCAGTACTTC
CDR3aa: CASSLSDSGGAYEQYF

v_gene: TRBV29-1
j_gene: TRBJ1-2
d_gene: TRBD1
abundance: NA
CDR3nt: TGCAGCGTTGGAGGACAGGGCCATGGCTACACCTTC
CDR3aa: CSVGGQGHGYTF

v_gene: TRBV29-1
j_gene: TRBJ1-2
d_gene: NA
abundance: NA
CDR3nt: TGCAGCGTTGAAGACCTAGGTAAATCGAACTATGGCTACACCTTC
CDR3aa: CSVEDLGKSNYGYTF

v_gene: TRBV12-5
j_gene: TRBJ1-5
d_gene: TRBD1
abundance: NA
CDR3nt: TGTGCTAGTGGTTCGCCAGACAGGGCGAAGCCCCAGCATTTT
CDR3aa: CASGSPDRAKPQHF

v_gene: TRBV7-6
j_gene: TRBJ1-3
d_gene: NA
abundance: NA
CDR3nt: TGTGCCAGCAGCTTAGCGCGAGTATCTTCTGGAAACACCATATATTTT
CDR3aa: CASSLARVSSGNTIYF

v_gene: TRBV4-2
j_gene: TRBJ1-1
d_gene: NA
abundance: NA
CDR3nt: TGTGCCAGCAGCTCCCCCGGTTGGAACACTGAAGCTTTCTTT
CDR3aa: CASSSPGWNTEAFF

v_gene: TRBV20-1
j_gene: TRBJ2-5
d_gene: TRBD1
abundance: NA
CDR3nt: TGCAGTGCTGGGACAGGAGAGACCCAGTACTTC
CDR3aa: CSAGTGETQYF

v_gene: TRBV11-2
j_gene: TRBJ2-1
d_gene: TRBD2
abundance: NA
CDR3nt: TGTGCCAGCAGCCCCCTGGGAGCGGGGGGATACAATGAGCAGTTCTTC
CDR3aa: CASSPLGAGGYNEQFF

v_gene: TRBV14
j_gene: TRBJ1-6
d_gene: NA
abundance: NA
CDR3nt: TGTGCCAGCAGCCTTAATGGAAATAATTCACCCCTCCACTTT
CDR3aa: CASSLNGNNSPLHF

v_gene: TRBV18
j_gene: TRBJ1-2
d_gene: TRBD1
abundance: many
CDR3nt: TGTGCCAGCTCCGCACCAGGTCACAGGGGGAATAGCGGCTACACCTTC
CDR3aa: CASSAPGHRGNSGYTF

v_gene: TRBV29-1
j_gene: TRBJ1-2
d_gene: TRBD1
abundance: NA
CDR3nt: TGCAGCGGGATGGGACAGAACTATGGCTACACCTTC
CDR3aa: CSGMGQNYGYTF

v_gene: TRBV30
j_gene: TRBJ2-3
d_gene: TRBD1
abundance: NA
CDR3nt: TGTGCCTGGGGGGGACAGGCGCGCACAGATACGCAGTATTTT
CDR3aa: CAWGGQARTDTQYF

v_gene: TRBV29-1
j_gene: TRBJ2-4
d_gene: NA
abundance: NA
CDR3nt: TGCAGCGCCACTAGAAGGGGGGGGTTAGCCAAAAACATTCAGTACTTC
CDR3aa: CSATRRGGLAKNIQYF

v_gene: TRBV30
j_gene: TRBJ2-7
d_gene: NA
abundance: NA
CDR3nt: TGTGCCTGGACGAAAAGCTCCTACGAGCAGTACTTC
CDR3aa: CAWTKSSYEQYF

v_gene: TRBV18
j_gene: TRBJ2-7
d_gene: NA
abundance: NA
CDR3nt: TGTGCCAGCTCCCCCCCGGGCAGCTACGAGCAGTACTTC
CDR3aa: CASSPPGSYEQYF

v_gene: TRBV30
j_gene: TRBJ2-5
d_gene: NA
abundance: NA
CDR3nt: TGTGCCTGGGATAAGGGTATACAAGAGACCCAGTACTTC
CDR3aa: CAWDKGIQETQYF

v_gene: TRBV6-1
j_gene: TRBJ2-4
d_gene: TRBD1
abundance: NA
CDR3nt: TGTGCCAGCAGTCCGACAGGGCCGATTCAGTACTTC
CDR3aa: CASSPTGPIQYF

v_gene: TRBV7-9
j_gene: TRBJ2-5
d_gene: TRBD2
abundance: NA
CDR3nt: TGTGCCAGCAGCTTAGTCACCCTAGCGGGGGACGGGACCCAGTACTTC
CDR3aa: CASSLVTLAGDGTQYF

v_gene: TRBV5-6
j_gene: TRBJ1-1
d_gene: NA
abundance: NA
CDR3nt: TGTGCCAGCAGCCTCGGTGGAGATGGAGCTTTCTTT
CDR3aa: CASSLGGDGAFF

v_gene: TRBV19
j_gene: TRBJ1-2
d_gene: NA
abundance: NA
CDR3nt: TGTGCCAGTAGTACCATACCCTATGGCTACACCTTC
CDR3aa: CASSTIPYGYTF

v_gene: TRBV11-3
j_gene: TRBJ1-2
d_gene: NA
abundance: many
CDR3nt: TGTGCCAGCAGCACCCAACGGATGGGACGGGACCCCTCTGGCTACACCTTC
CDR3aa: CASSTQRMGRDPSGYTF

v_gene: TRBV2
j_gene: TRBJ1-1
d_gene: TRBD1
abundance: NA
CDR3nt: TGTGCCAGCCGTGACAGGGTAGGCACTGAAGCTTTCTTT
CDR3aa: CASRDRVGTEAFF

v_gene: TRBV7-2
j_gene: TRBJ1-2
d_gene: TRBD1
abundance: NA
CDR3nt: TGTGCCAGCAGCTTAGTAGGGGGACAGCAAAGCTATGGCTACACCTTC
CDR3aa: CASSLVGGQQSYGYTF

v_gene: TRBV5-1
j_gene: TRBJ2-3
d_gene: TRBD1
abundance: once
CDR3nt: TGCGCCAGCAGCTTGGCCGCAGGGGGCCCAGATACGCAGTATTTT
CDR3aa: CASSLAAGGPDTQYF

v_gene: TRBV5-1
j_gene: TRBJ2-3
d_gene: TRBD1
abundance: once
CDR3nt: TGCGCCAGCAGCTTGGCCGGTTTAGGGGGCGTCACGCAGTATTTT
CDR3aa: CASSLAGLGGVTQYF

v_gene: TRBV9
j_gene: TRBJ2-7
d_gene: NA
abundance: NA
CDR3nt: TGTGCCAGCAGCCAAGACCTAAAGGGGCGAGTGCTGTACTTC
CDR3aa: CASSQDLKGRVLYF

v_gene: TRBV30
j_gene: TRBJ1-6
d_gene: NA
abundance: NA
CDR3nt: TGTGCCTGGAGTGTACTCTATAATTCACCCCTCCACTTT
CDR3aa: CAWSVLYNSPLHF

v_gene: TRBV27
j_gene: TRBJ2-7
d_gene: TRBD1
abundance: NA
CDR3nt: TGTGCCAGCAGTTTATATTGGACAGGCATCTACGAGCAGTACTTC
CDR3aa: CASSLYWTGIYEQYF

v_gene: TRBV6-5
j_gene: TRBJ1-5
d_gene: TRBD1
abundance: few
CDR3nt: TGTGCCAGCAGTAACCGGGACAGCTATCAGCCCCAGCATTTT
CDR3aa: CASSNRDSYQPQHF

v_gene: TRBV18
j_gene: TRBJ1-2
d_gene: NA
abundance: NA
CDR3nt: TGTGCCAGCTCCGAAAAGGATAGGGCCCGAGCTAACTATGGCTACACCTTC
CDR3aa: CASSEKDRARANYGYTF

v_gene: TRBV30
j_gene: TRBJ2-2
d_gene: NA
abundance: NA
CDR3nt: TGTGCCTGGAGTAACCTTGGGGGCCCCGCGAACACCGGGGAGCTGTTTTTT
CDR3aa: CAWSNLGGPANTGELFF

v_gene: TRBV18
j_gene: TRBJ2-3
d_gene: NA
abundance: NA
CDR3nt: TGTGCCAGCTCACCACCGTTCCAGGAACAGTATTTT
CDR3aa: CASSPPFQEQYF

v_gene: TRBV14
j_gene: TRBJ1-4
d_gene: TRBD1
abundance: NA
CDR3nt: TGTGCCAGCAGCCTCGGACAGGCTCCACGGAGCCTGTTTTTT
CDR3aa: CASSLGQAPRSLFF

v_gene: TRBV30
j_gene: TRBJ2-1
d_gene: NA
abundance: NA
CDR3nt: TGTGCCTGGATCGAGGTAGCCACCCAGCGAGCCTACAATGAGCAGTTCTTC
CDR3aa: CAWIEVATQRAYNEQFF